This TCR beta chain was captured in a study of CD8+ T cells in alopecia areata (dated by TCRdb to 2017 to 2018). For the study in its entirety: Treated patients were enrolled in an open-label pilot trial of oral tofacitinib at 5 to 10 mg twice daily for moderate-to-severe alopecia areata. Amplification of TCRbeta CDR3 regions was done by immunoSEQ multiplex PCR using 35 Vbeta forward primers and 13 Jbeta reverse primers. Scalp clonality was compared among normal scalp (n=4), patchy alopecia areata scalp (n=8), and alopecia totalis/universalis scalp (n=8). Disease severity in treated patients was measured with the SALT score, which quantifies the percentage of affected scalp surface area. Patients stayed on tofacitinib for 6 to 18 months and then had 6 months of follow-up off drug so that delayed response and recurrence could be assessed. RNA was extracted with the PAXgene miRNA kit for fixed scalp, the miRNeasy kit for PBMCs, and the RNeasy kit for mouse skin. In humans, TCRbeta sequencing was performed on scalp tissue and on sorted CD4+ and CD8+ peripheral blood T cells from healthy controls and from patients with patchy or totalis/universalis alopecia areata. To study T cell clonal expansion in alopecia areata, the researchers applied high-throughput TCRbeta sequencing to both the C3H/HeJ mouse model and human patients. Tofacitinib-treated patients had biopsies at baseline and at 4 and 24 weeks of treatment, with a later scalp biopsy in several patients. Paper-wide results and their limitations: Higher clonality and more expanded CD8+ clones were observed in lesional scalp than in normal scalp, particularly in alopecia totalis/universalis, a finding suggestive of antigenic drive. Tofacitinib significantly lowered scalp clonality and the number of expanded CD8+ clones among the top 100 scalp clones. During tofacitinib treatment, many expanded lesional clones remained in scalp and blood, and this persistence may partly explain relapse after treatment is stopped. Shared TCR sequences between patients were less evident than in mice, which may be partly attributable to HLA diversity in the patient population. Unlike mouse skin, where gammadelta T cells dominate, normal human skin contains resident alphabeta T cells that get sequenced too, which complicates analysis of the scalp TCR repertoire. Because the treated cohort was small and included a single nonresponder, larger studies are needed to assess links between baseline CD8+ expansion and response.

A note on this clone: It lacks a known antigen. One base away there is no much larger clone; base qualities are not given.

The sample's time point, from its label and the paper: around 4 weeks on oral tofacitinib. The sample's treatment or condition label, decoded: oral pan-JAK inhibitor, 5-10 mg twice daily. From alopecia areata patients, peripheral blood was collected along with lesional scalp punch biopsies. PBMCs were isolated by density centrifugation and stained for CD3, CD4 and CD8, and CD4+ and CD8+ T cells were sorted on a FACSAria. The library was generated by the immunoSEQ multiplex PCR assay. For TCR sequencing, RNA was extracted from every sample and reverse transcribed into cDNA to serve as template. SuperScript III was used for first-strand cDNA synthesis, primed with a 2:1 mix of oligo-dT and random hexamers. Amplification bias was assessed with a synthetic immune receptor repertoire, and residual bias was removed computationally. On the authors' methods: After raw reads were preprocessed to remove errors, the CDR3 was defined following IMGT conventions as running from the conserved cysteine to phenylalanine. Clonality was computed as 1 minus the Shannon entropy, with the entropy normalized by log2 of the number of productive unique TCRs. Whether scalp clones were CD4 or CD8 was inferred by matching scalp TCRbeta sequences against CD4 and CD8 repertoires sorted from blood. The table was pulled from immuneACCESS by TCRdb, which kept in-frame rearrangements only. Such tables lose some clones; where checked, under half of the loss comes from unresolved V genes, and the rest has no known cause. D and trimming come from the DNA, and the V and J calls and clone size come from that table. The sample profile shows more than 85,000 clones; more than 55% of them were found once. Roughly 16% of the sample is in the top ten clones.

Reading the germline V gene gives CDR1 SGHTA and CDR2 FQGTGA. The CDR3 runs 16 residues from the cysteine to the phenylalanine. Only the CDR3 DNA stays, 48 bases, in frame from base 1. Trimming costs V 8 bases and J 6 bases, and their ends lie 22 bases apart. The rearrangement combines TRBV7-3 with TRBJ2-2; the D region may be TRBD1 or TRBD2, each matching 6 bases equally. This receptor was taken from a human donor with alopecia areata. The sample here was CD8+ T cells sorted from blood, taken at week 4, from a patient treated with tofacitinib. The DNA sequence is TGTGCCAGCTCGTTGTCATTGGGGGGCTTGGCCGGGGAGCTGTTTTTT. It encodes CASSLSLGGLAGELFF.